This passage covers 32 T cell receptor beta chains from one sample sequenced in a study of T cells in Graves' hyperthyroidism and ophthalmopathy. Template material for amplifying TCR beta CDR3 regions consisted of RNA transcripts. TCR CDR3 regions were first amplified by RT-PCR with HTBI primers. TCRdb itself ran the multiplex PCR reads through MiXCR, one entry per CDR3 protein. The repertoire holds about 250,000 distinct CDR3 sequences, with 15% as singletons. The sequenced sample was blood. These receptors all stem from a woman aged 45-65 years with Graves' hyperthyroidism that later progressed to Graves' ophthalmopathy.

This clonotype occurred many times. The V call is TRBV2, the J call TRBJ2-7, with 9 bases lining up with TRBD1. The germline V gene encodes CDR1 SNHLY and CDR2 FYNNEI. The CDR3 covers 15 residues. The J segment lost 0 bases and the V segment lost 5 bases, leaving 5 bases of the junction unmatched. The CDR3 DNA follows: TGTGCCAGCAGTCCCGACAGGGGGAACTCCTACGAGCAGTACTTC. Translated: CASSPDRGNSYEQYF.

V gene TRBV14 combines with J gene TRBJ1-5, with D hard to call. This CDR3 contains 16 residues. In germline, CDR1 is SGHDN, CDR2 FVKESK. The V gene lost 0 bases and the J gene lost 1 base, with 10 bases spanning the gap. CDR3 sequence: CASSQEVLRSNQPQHF. CDR3 nucleotide sequence: TGTGCCAGCAGCCAAGAAGTACTACGAAGCAATCAGCCCCAGCATTTT.

This clonotype was picked up many times. In nucleotides, the CDR3 is TGTGCCAGCAGTTTTCGAGGCAGCCCCTACGAGCAGTACTTC. Encoded protein: CASSFRGSPYEQYF. J is TRBJ2-7 and V is TRBV28; D remains unclear. This CDR3 region has 14 residues. V dropped 3 bases and J dropped 2 bases, with 11 bases sitting between them. Germline V gene sequence: CDR1 MDHEN, CDR2 SYDVKM.

The chain uses TRBV9 and TRBJ2-3; 7 bases match TRBD2. J lost 2 bases, V lost 2 bases, and 5 bases had no gene match. Germline CDR1 reads SGDLS; CDR2 reads YYNGEE. The CDR3 is 15 amino acids. CDR3 bases: TGTGCCAGCAGCGTGGAGCGGGGATTCACAGATACGCAGTATTTT. As protein: CASSVERGFTDTQYF.

Ten or more counts support this clonotype. The CDR3 DNA reads as TGTGCCAGCAGCTTAGGCTACAGGGGGCAAGAGACCCAGTACTTC. Residues: CASSLGYRGQETQYF. This chain links TRBV7-8 with TRBJ2-5; TRBD1 agrees at 8 bases. V dropped 1 base and J dropped 2; count of bases not matched to a gene: 3. There are 15 residues in the CDR3. Germline CDR1 and CDR2: SGHVS and FQNEAQ. The variable domain in full, with the rest retrieved from reference TRBV7-8 and TRBJ2-5, is GAGVSQSPRYKVAKRGQDVALRCDPISGHVSLFWYQQALGQGPEFLTYFQNEAQLDKSGLPSDRFFAERPEGSVSTLKIQRTQQEDSAVYLCASSLGYRGQETQYFGPGTRLLVL.

This clonotype was recorded many times. The rearrangement links TRBV2 to TRBJ1-1; no clear D gene. With 1 base removed from V and 1 base from J, the gap between germline ends came to 13 bases. The CDR3 sequence is 16 residues long. Germline V CDR1 and CDR2: SNHLY, FYNNEI. The CDR3: CASSEDSLTRNTEAFF. The CDR3 region has the DNA TGTGCCAGCAGTGAAGACTCCCTGACTAGGAACACTGAAGCTTTCTTT.

This clonotype occurred many times. V is TRBV5-1 and J is TRBJ2-7; D may correspond to TRBD1 or TRBD2 (5 bases each). V was cut by 3 bases and J by 4 bases, with 14 bases left in between. In germline, CDR1 is SGHRS, CDR2 YFSETQ. The CDR3 is made up of 14 amino acids. The CDR3 here is CASSSVEGQYEQYF. CDR3 bases: TGCGCCAGCAGCTCCGTTGAGGGGCAGTACGAGCAGTACTTC.

The chain carries TRBV20-1 and TRBJ1-5, with D possibly matching TRBD1 (6 bases). Per the germline V gene, CDR1 is DFQATT and CDR2 is SNEGSKA (reference sequence). The germline V and J ends were trimmed by 6 bases and 2 bases, with 14 bases remaining between them. This CDR3 has 14 amino acids. The DNA of the CDR3 is TGCAGTGCCCCCAGGGCAGGGGGCAATCAGCCCCAGCATTTT. Its protein is CSAPRAGGNQPQHF.

This clonotype was seen a handful of times. The chain has TRBV28 and TRBJ2-5; D may be TRBD2 (6 bases). V was cut by 3 bases and J by 5 bases, with 10 bases left in between. This CDR3 contains 13 residues. Germline V gene sequence: CDR1 MDHEN, CDR2 SYDVKM. CDR3 protein: CASSFRGVETQYF. DNA of the CDR3: TGTGCCAGCAGTTTTCGCGGGGTCGAGACCCAGTACTTC.

This clonotype was counted only a few times. The V call is TRBV7-6, the J call TRBJ2-5; the match to TRBD1 covers 8 bases. CDR1 and CDR2 from the germline V gene are SGHVS and FNYEAQ. V shed 4 bases and J 4 bases; nucleotides not matched to a gene: 11. This CDR3 spans 16 amino acids. The CDR3 sequence is CASSYLDRGRRETQYF. The CDR3 DNA follows: TGTGCCAGCAGCTACCTAGACAGGGGTAGGAGAGAGACCCAGTACTTC.

This clonotype was observed at least ten times. A junction end diverges from the germline sequence, so it may reflect a read error. The chain recombines TRBV24-1 with TRBJ1-2; D is uncertain. This CDR3 spans 11 amino acids. Germline CDR1 reads KGHDR; CDR2 reads SFDVKD. CDR3 loop: CATSANDGYTF. As DNA, the CDR3 is TGTGCCACCAGTGCTAACGATGGCTACACCTTC.

This clonotype was seen at least ten times. The chain joins TRBV6-1 to TRBJ1-1; D is unclear. Trimming stripped 5 bases from V and 0 bases from J, with 13 bases between. Germline values: CDR1 MNHNS, CDR2 SASEGT. This CDR3 has 15 amino acids. The CDR3 here is CASSYESSLNTEAFF. CDR3 DNA sequence: TGTGCCAGCAGTTACGAGAGCAGTTTGAACACTGAAGCTTTCTTT.

Many counts were recorded for this clonotype. The chain combines TRBV18 with TRBJ2-5; TRBD1 might be the D (7 bases). This CDR3 spans 16 amino acids. The V end was cut by 0 bases, the J end by 4 bases, with 15 bases between. CDR1 and CDR2 (germline): KGHSH, LQKENI. The CDR3 protein is CASSPPGNRGGETQYF. CDR3 nucleotide sequence: TGTGCCAGCTCACCACCGGGAAACAGGGGAGGAGAGACCCAGTACTTC.

This clonotype occurred many times. V and J are TRBV6-1 and TRBJ2-7; 8 nucleotides line up with TRBD1. CDR3 length: 13 amino acids. Germline assignment: CDR1 MNHNS and CDR2 SASEGT. V gave up 6 bases and J gave up 5 bases; unmatched junction bases: 6. CDR3: CASRRDRWDEQYF. The CDR3 region has the DNA TGTGCCAGCAGGAGGGACAGGTGGGACGAGCAGTACTTC.

The V gene is TRBV28, the J gene TRBJ2-3; 8 nucleotides agree with TRBD2. Germline V gives CDR1 MDHEN, CDR2 SYDVKM. This CDR3 has 15 residues. The V segment lost 5 bases and the J segment 6 bases; nucleotides outside the gene matches: 10. The CDR3 nucleotides are TGTGCCAGCAGTCCCGTAGGAGCGGGAGTCGATACGCAGTATTTT. Its protein is CASSPVGAGVDTQYF.

This clonotype was counted a few times. The chain recombines TRBV3-1 with TRBJ1-3, with D possibly being TRBD1 (5 bases). CDR1 and CDR2 from the germline V gene are LGHDT and YNNKEL (reference sequence). V was trimmed by 8 bases and J by 0 bases, leaving 11 bases between them. The CDR3 spans 14 residues. In DNA, the CDR3 is TGTGCCAGCCGAGGGACGGCCTCTGGAAACACCATATATTTT. It encodes CASRGTASGNTIYF.

The chain joins TRBV15 to TRBJ2-6; the match to TRBD1 covers 7 bases. Germline CDR1 and CDR2: LNHNV and YYDKDF (reference sequence). Trimming removed 0 bases from V and 2 bases from J; junction bases left unmatched: 7. The CDR3 contains 18 residues. The CDR3 region has the DNA TGTGCCACCAGCAGAGAGGGGGACAGAGCCCCTGGGGCCAACGTCCTGACTTTC. Translating gives CATSREGDRAPGANVLTF.

Only a few counts were recorded for this clonotype. The gene calls are TRBV25-1 and TRBJ2-7, with TRBD2 matching 11 bases. The CDR3 contains 17 residues. Trimming cost V 5 bases and J 5 bases; bases outside gene matches: 14. Germline CDR1 is MGHDK and CDR2 is SYGVNS. CDR3 sequence (DNA): TGTGCCAGCAGTCCCGACGTCCTAGCGGGAGGACCAAACGAGCAGTACTTC. Amino acid sequence: CASSPDVLAGGPNEQYF.

This clonotype was detected a few times. V usage is TRBV5-8 and J usage is TRBJ1-1; TRBD1 is a possible D gene (5 bases). V lost 0 bases and J 0 bases, leaving 15 bases between the germline ends. This CDR3 has 17 amino acids. The germline V gene has CDR1 SGHTS and CDR2 YDEGEE. Written as DNA, the CDR3 is TGTGCCAGCAGCTTGGGGATCAGGGAGGGGATGAACACTGAAGCTTTCTTT. Translation: CASSLGIREGMNTEAFF.

In its sample, this clonotype was seen a few times. The chain employs TRBV5-4 and TRBJ2-7, with D possibly matching TRBD1 (5 bases). V shed 4 bases and J shed 0 bases, with 14 bases lying between them. Germline CDR1 reads SGHNT; CDR2 reads YYREEE (reference sequence). This CDR3 comprises 15 residues. The CDR3 protein is CASSPPGYPSYEQYF. Written as DNA, the CDR3 is TGTGCCAGCAGCCCTCCAGGGTATCCCTCCTACGAGCAGTACTTC.

This clonotype was counted many times. The V and J genes are TRBV20-1 and TRBJ1-1; D gene unclear. With 6 bases removed from V and 5 bases from J, the gap between germline ends came to 16 bases. This CDR3 has 13 residues. The germline V gene has CDR1 DFQATT and CDR2 SNEGSKA (reference sequence). The CDR3 nucleotides are TGCAGTGCCCTGAGAATCCGGGGTACTGAAGCTTTCTTT. Translating it yields CSALRIRGTEAFF.

About this clonotype: It may be a read error: a sequence one base away is much more abundant. The V call is TRBV24-1, the J call TRBJ2-1, with D perhaps matching TRBD1 or TRBD2 (6 bases each). From germline, CDR1 is KGHDR and CDR2 SFDVKD. The CDR3 is 17 residues long. The CDR3 nucleotides read TGTGCCGCCAGTGACGATCGGGGGCGGACAAGGTTCAATGAGCAGTTCTTC. As protein: CAASDDRGRTRFNEQFF.

V is TRBV4-1 and J is TRBJ1-1; 8 bases are shared with TRBD1. The CDR3 is 16 amino acids. V dropped 2 bases and J dropped 4; count of bases not matched to a gene: 9. Germline CDR1 MGHRA, CDR2 YSYEKL. CDR3 nucleotide sequence: TGCGCCAGCAGCCAACCAGGACAGGGAGGAAGCACTGAAGCTTTCTTT. This encodes CASSQPGQGGSTEAFF.

V is TRBV20-1 and J is TRBJ1-1, with D possibly being TRBD1 (5 bases). V was pared by 0 bases and J by 2 bases, with 13 bases between. The CDR3 loop spans 15 amino acids. CDR1 and CDR2 (germline): DFQATT, SNEGSKA (reference sequence). The CDR3 coding sequence is TGCAGTGCTAGAGATCATGGGGGGGGTAACACTGAAGCTTTCTTT. Its translation: CSARDHGGGNTEAFF.

This clonotype has only a few counts. The chain combines TRBV7-9 with TRBJ2-3; 10 bases align to TRBD2. Germline V CDR1 and CDR2: SEHNR, FQNEAQ (reference sequence). This CDR3 contains 15 residues. Unmatched junction bases numbered 3, after V lost 6 bases and J lost 0 bases. CDR3 sequence: CASSTSGTSTDTQYF. The CDR3 region has the DNA TGTGCCAGCAGTACTAGCGGGACGAGCACAGATACGCAGTATTTT. Combining the CDR3 with reference TRBV7-9 and TRBJ2-3 gives the whole variable domain DTGVSQNPRHKITKRGQNVTFRCDPISEHNRLYWYRQTLGQGPEFLTYFQNEAQLEKSRLLSDRFSAERPKGSFSTLEIQRTEQGDSAMYLCASSTSGTSTDTQYFGPGTRLTVL.

The chain employs TRBV4-2 and TRBJ2-1; tentative D call: TRBD1 (5 bases). The V end was cut by 4 bases, the J end by 4 bases, with 11 bases between. This CDR3 has 14 residues. Germline CDR1 is LGHNA and CDR2 is YNFKEQ. The CDR3 region has the DNA TGTGCCAGCAGCCGGGGCGCAGGTTACAATGAGCAGTTCTTC. Protein product: CASSRGAGYNEQFF.

V is TRBV28 and J is TRBJ2-2; unclear D gene. The germline gives CDR1 MDHEN, CDR2 SYDVKM. Trimming stripped 3 bases from V and 5 bases from J, with 19 bases between. The CDR3 is 17 residues long. CDR3 amino acids: CASSFPRAHGITGELFF. As DNA, the CDR3 is TGTGCCAGCAGTTTCCCCCGGGCGCATGGGATTACCGGGGAGCTGTTTTTT.

In the case of this clonotype: Just one base apart from a much larger clone, this may be a read error. CDR3 in amino acids: CAWGRSPGELFF. As DNA, the CDR3 is TGTGCCTGGGGTAGGAGCCCCGGGGAGCTGTTTTTT. V is TRBV30 and J is TRBJ2-2; no reliable D call. V was trimmed by 5 bases and J by 6 bases, leaving 10 bases between them. Germline CDR1 is GTSNPN and CDR2 is SVGIG (reference sequence). This CDR3 has 12 residues.

The chain has TRBV20-1 and TRBJ1-6, with D unresolved. The CDR3 is made up of 13 amino acids. V lost 5 bases, J lost 8 bases, and 13 bases lay in between. Germline CDR1 reads DFQATT; CDR2 reads SNEGSKA (reference sequence). The CDR3 region has the DNA TGCAGTGCTTTAAAGGACCGGGATTCACCCCTCCACTTT. It encodes CSALKDRDSPLHF.

This clonotype was detected only a few times. The gene calls are TRBV7-8 and TRBJ1-4; perhaps TRBD1 as D (5 bases). This CDR3 has 16 residues. Germline assignment: CDR1 SGHVS and CDR2 FQNEAQ. V was cut by 1 base and J by 4 bases, with 13 bases left in between. CDR3 in DNA: TGTGCCAGCAGCTTAGTAGGGGCAGGCGTTAATGAAAAACTGTTTTTT. It translates to CASSLVGAGVNEKLFF.

This clonotype was counted a few times. The CDR3 here is CASSLGSGGGYTF. The DNA of the CDR3 is TGCGCCAGCAGCTTGGGGTCAGGAGGGGGCTACACCTTC. This chain uses TRBV5-1 with TRBJ1-2; D remains ambiguous. The CDR3 is made up of 13 amino acids. Trimming removed 0 bases from V and 8 bases from J, with 11 bases in between. CDR1 SGHRS and CDR2 YFSETQ come from the germline V gene.

This clonotype has ten or more counts. This rearrangement joins TRBV3-1 to TRBJ2-3, with 8 bases aligning to TRBD2. Unmatched junction bases numbered 3, after V lost 2 bases and J lost 2 bases. The CDR3 extends over 15 amino acids. Germline assignment: CDR1 LGHDT and CDR2 YNNKEL (reference sequence). CDR3 residues: CASSQPSGYTDTQYF. CDR3 DNA sequence: TGTGCCAGCAGCCAACCTAGCGGGTACACAGATACGCAGTATTTT.